The rows below give T cell receptor beta chains drawn from one sample of a study of blood T cell repertoires in COVID-19. Sequencing used immunoSEQ multiplex PCR; TCRdb keeps in-frame clones, though not all of them. The table shows 200,000 or so clones, with less than 90% occurring only once. Specimen: peripheral blood. The receptors were sampled from a man between 65 and 85 years old with active or convalescent COVID-19. Both conserved end residues are part of each CDR3. A D gene is named only where the DNA matches it firmly. Clone size appears in some rows only: once, few, many, or a class for an expanded clone.

CDR3 DNA: TGTGCCAGCAGCTTGGGGCCCACCGGGGAGCTGTTTTTT
CDR3 protein: CASSLGPTGELFF
V gene: TRBV5-6
D gene: -
clone size: -
J gene: TRBJ2-2

CDR3 DNA: TGCGCCAGCAGCCCGGCGCAGGGTGCCGGGGAGCTGTTTTTT
CDR3 protein: CASSPAQGAGELFF
V gene: TRBV5-1
D gene: -
clone size: -
J gene: TRBJ2-2

CDR3 DNA: TGTGCCAGCAGCTTAGGGGCGACCCCCGAGTCTCACTTC
CDR3 protein: CASSLGATPESHF
V gene: TRBV7-2
D gene: -
clone size: -
J gene: TRBJ2-7

CDR3 DNA: TGTGCCAGCAGCTTCCGTTCCTCGGACAGGGCCTACAATGAGCAGTTCTTC
CDR3 protein: CASSFRSSDRAYNEQFF
V gene: TRBV11-2
D gene: TRBD1
clone size: once
J gene: TRBJ2-1

CDR3 DNA: TGTGCCAGCAGCTTGGTAACGGGTCAAGAGACCCAGTACTTC
CDR3 protein: CASSLVTGQETQYF
V gene: TRBV5-6
D gene: -
clone size: -
J gene: TRBJ2-5

CDR3 DNA: TGTGCCAGCAGGCCCCAGGGGGCGCGATTCGGCTACACCTTC
CDR3 protein: CASRPQGARFGYTF
V gene: TRBV6-5
D gene: TRBD1
clone size: -
J gene: TRBJ1-2

CDR3 DNA: TGTGCCAGCAGCCTAGAACTAGTGGTGCGGGAGACCCAGTACTTC
CDR3 protein: CASSLELVVRETQYF
V gene: TRBV7-8
D gene: -
clone size: -
J gene: TRBJ2-5

CDR3 DNA: TGTGCCAGCGGGACAGGGACGAACACCGGGGAGCTGTTTTTT
CDR3 protein: CASGTGTNTGELFF
V gene: TRBV19
D gene: TRBD1
clone size: -
J gene: TRBJ2-2

CDR3 DNA: TGTGCCAGCAGCTTAGAACAAGCCTACAATGAGCAGTTCTTC
CDR3 protein: CASSLEQAYNEQFF
V gene: TRBV7-8
D gene: -
clone size: -
J gene: TRBJ2-1

CDR3 DNA: TGTGCCAGCAGCGCCCGGGACACCTTGAACACTGAAGCTTTCTTT
CDR3 protein: CASSARDTLNTEAFF
V gene: TRBV9
D gene: -
clone size: once
J gene: TRBJ1-1

CDR3 DNA: TGTGCCAGCTCACGTGGACGGGACTACGAGCAGTACTTC
CDR3 protein: CASSRGRDYEQYF
V gene: TRBV18
D gene: -
clone size: -
J gene: TRBJ2-7

CDR3 DNA: TGTGCCAGCAGCCGTACAGGGATTAGCTCCTACGAGCAGTACTTC
CDR3 protein: CASSRTGISSYEQYF
V gene: TRBV25-1
D gene: -
clone size: -
J gene: TRBJ2-7

CDR3 DNA: TGTGCCAGCAGACGCGACTTTTATAGGAATTCACCCCTCCACTTT
CDR3 protein: CASRRDFYRNSPLHF
V gene: TRBV28
D gene: -
clone size: -
J gene: TRBJ1-6

CDR3 DNA: TGCGCCAGCAGCGTGATAGCGGTCGGCGAGCAGTACTTC
CDR3 protein: CASSVIAVGEQYF
V gene: TRBV5-1
D gene: -
clone size: few
J gene: TRBJ2-7

CDR3 DNA: TGCGCCAGCAGTGAGGGCAGGGGGCTAACCTACGAGCAGTACTTC
CDR3 protein: CASSEGRGLTYEQYF
V gene: TRBV10-1
D gene: TRBD1
clone size: -
J gene: TRBJ2-7

CDR3 DNA: TGTGCCAGCAGTGAAGGACAGTATAGCAATCAGCCCCAGCATTTT
CDR3 protein: CASSEGQYSNQPQHF
V gene: TRBV2
D gene: -
clone size: -
J gene: TRBJ1-5

CDR3 DNA: TGTGCCAGCACCGCCCAGGGTAAAGCTTTCTTT
CDR3 protein: CASTAQGKAFF
V gene: TRBV6-5
D gene: -
clone size: -
J gene: TRBJ1-1

CDR3 DNA: TGTGCCAGCAGTCCAATTACAGGGGGACGTGAGCAGTTCTTC
CDR3 protein: CASSPITGGREQFF
V gene: TRBV6-6
D gene: TRBD1
clone size: -
J gene: TRBJ2-1

CDR3 DNA: TGTGCCAGCAGTTGGGGGTCCGGGACAACTGAAAAACTGTTTTTT
CDR3 protein: CASSWGSGTTEKLFF
V gene: TRBV6-5
D gene: -
clone size: once
J gene: TRBJ1-4

CDR3 DNA: TGTGCCAGCAGGAGCAAAGGAGGTAGCGTCCCAGAGACCCAGTACTTC
CDR3 protein: CASRSKGGSVPETQYF
V gene: TRBV21-1
D gene: -
clone size: -
J gene: TRBJ2-5

CDR3 DNA: TGTGCCAGTAATTCCGGAGAGACCCAGTACTTC
CDR3 protein: CASNSGETQYF
V gene: TRBV19
D gene: -
clone size: once
J gene: TRBJ2-5

CDR3 DNA: TGTGCCAGCAGTCCCCCACAGGACACTGAAGCTTTCTTT
CDR3 protein: CASSPPQDTEAFF
V gene: TRBV28
D gene: -
clone size: few
J gene: TRBJ1-1

CDR3 DNA: TGCAGCGTTGAAACCTTGGGACTAACCTCATCCTACGAGCAGTACTTC
CDR3 protein: CSVETLGLTSSYEQYF
V gene: TRBV29-1
D gene: TRBD2
clone size: -
J gene: TRBJ2-7

CDR3 DNA: TGCGCCAGCAGCCAAGGTACGGGAAGGTTCAACGAGCAGTACTTC
CDR3 protein: CASSQGTGRFNEQYF
V gene: TRBV4-1
D gene: -
clone size: -
J gene: TRBJ2-7

CDR3 DNA: TGTGCCAGCAGTATTTACAGGGGAGATAATTCACCCCTCCACTTT
CDR3 protein: CASSIYRGDNSPLHF
V gene: TRBV6-5
D gene: TRBD1
clone size: -
J gene: TRBJ1-6

CDR3 DNA: TGCGCCAGCAGTGAAAACAACAATTCACCCCTCCACTTT
CDR3 protein: CASSENNNSPLHF
V gene: TRBV10-1
D gene: -
clone size: -
J gene: TRBJ1-6

CDR3 DNA: TGTGCCAGCAGCGGAAGACAGAGCTCTTCCTACAATGAGCAGTTCTTC
CDR3 protein: CASSGRQSSSYNEQFF
V gene: TRBV7-9
D gene: -
clone size: -
J gene: TRBJ2-1

CDR3 DNA: TGTGCCAGCAGTGCGTGGGCAGGGGAGTATGGCTACACCTTC
CDR3 protein: CASSAWAGEYGYTF
V gene: TRBV2
D gene: -
clone size: -
J gene: TRBJ1-2

CDR3 DNA: TGTGCCTGGATGGGGACATCTGCCCTAGGGTTGTATAATTCACCCCTCCACTTT
CDR3 protein: CAWMGTSALGLYNSPLHF
V gene: TRBV30
D gene: -
clone size: few
J gene: TRBJ1-6

CDR3 DNA: TGTGCCAGCAGCCCATTAGCGGGGGCCACGGCCTACAATGAGCAGTTCTTC
CDR3 protein: CASSPLAGATAYNEQFF
V gene: TRBV7-2
D gene: TRBD2
clone size: -
J gene: TRBJ2-1

CDR3 DNA: TGTGCCAGCAGCCCTCGACAGGGGGACACTGAAGCTTTCTTT
CDR3 protein: CASSPRQGDTEAFF
V gene: TRBV7-8
D gene: TRBD1
clone size: -
J gene: TRBJ1-1

CDR3 DNA: TGTGCCAGCAGTTACTCGACAGCCTATAGCAATCAGCCCCAGCATTTT
CDR3 protein: CASSYSTAYSNQPQHF
V gene: TRBV6-2/TRBV6-3
D gene: -
clone size: -
J gene: TRBJ1-5

CDR3 DNA: TGCGCCAGCAGCTTGGATAGCGGGGGACCCACAGATACGCAGTATTTT
CDR3 protein: CASSLDSGGPTDTQYF
V gene: TRBV5-1
D gene: TRBD2
clone size: few
J gene: TRBJ2-3

CDR3 DNA: TGTGCCAGCAGCTGGACAGGGGGCCAGAAAGGCTACACCTTC
CDR3 protein: CASSWTGGQKGYTF
V gene: TRBV5-4
D gene: TRBD1
clone size: -
J gene: TRBJ1-2

CDR3 DNA: TGCGCCAGCAGCCGCCGAGGAGGGGAGACCCAGTACTTC
CDR3 protein: CASSRRGGETQYF
V gene: TRBV4-3
D gene: -
clone size: -
J gene: TRBJ2-5

CDR3 DNA: TGTGCCAGCAGTTCGACAGGGGTCAATACGCAGTATTTT
CDR3 protein: CASSSTGVNTQYF
V gene: TRBV5-4
D gene: TRBD1
clone size: once
J gene: TRBJ2-3

CDR3 DNA: TGTGCCATCAGTGACAAGGGGTTCGATCAGCCCCAGCATTTT
CDR3 protein: CAISDKGFDQPQHF
V gene: TRBV10-3
D gene: -
clone size: -
J gene: TRBJ1-5

CDR3 DNA: TGTGCCAGCAGTGGGACACATAATTCACCCCTCCACTTT
CDR3 protein: CASSGTHNSPLHF
V gene: TRBV5-8
D gene: -
clone size: -
J gene: TRBJ1-6

CDR3 DNA: TGTGCCAGCAGCTTTGGGACAGGCAACCCTGGGGCCGGGGAGCTGTTTTTT
CDR3 protein: CASSFGTGNPGAGELFF
V gene: TRBV11-3
D gene: TRBD1
clone size: -
J gene: TRBJ2-2

CDR3 DNA: TGTGCCAGCAGCGTTACTCGACAGGGGATCGGTGAAAAACTGTTTTTT
CDR3 protein: CASSVTRQGIGEKLFF
V gene: TRBV11-2
D gene: TRBD1
clone size: once
J gene: TRBJ1-4

CDR3 DNA: TGTGCCAGCACGGGGGAGGAGGTCGGCAATCAGCCCCAGCATTTT
CDR3 protein: CASTGEEVGNQPQHF
V gene: TRBV21-1
D gene: -
clone size: -
J gene: TRBJ1-5

CDR3 DNA: TGCGCCAGCAGCCTGGGGACAGGCGAGCAGTACTTC
CDR3 protein: CASSLGTGEQYF
V gene: TRBV5-1
D gene: TRBD1
clone size: -
J gene: TRBJ2-7

CDR3 DNA: TGTGCCAGCAGCTTAGCCCGCCAAGAGACCCAGTACTTC
CDR3 protein: CASSLARQETQYF
V gene: TRBV7-2
D gene: -
clone size: once
J gene: TRBJ2-5

CDR3 DNA: TGTGCCAGCAGCATTAATTACCGGGACAGGGCCATGGATAGCAGGGAAAAACTGTTTTTT
CDR3 protein: CASSINYRDRAMDSREKLFF
V gene: TRBV7-6
D gene: TRBD1
clone size: -
J gene: TRBJ1-4

CDR3 DNA: TGTGCCAGCAGTTGGACAGGTTCTTATCAGCCCCAGCATTTT
CDR3 protein: CASSWTGSYQPQHF
V gene: TRBV6-5
D gene: TRBD1
clone size: -
J gene: TRBJ1-5

CDR3 DNA: TGTGCCAGCAGCTTAGGGACTAGCGGGAGGGTCCCACGGGCCCAGTACTTC
CDR3 protein: CASSLGTSGRVPRAQYF
V gene: TRBV7-2
D gene: TRBD2
clone size: -
J gene: TRBJ2-5

CDR3 DNA: TGTGCCAGCAGCTTCCCCCTAGGGGCAACTAATGAAAAACTGTTTTTT
CDR3 protein: CASSFPLGATNEKLFF
V gene: TRBV7-2
D gene: -
clone size: -
J gene: TRBJ1-4

CDR3 DNA: TGCGCCAGCAGCTTGGATGGTCTAGCGGGGGCAGATACGCAGTATTTT
CDR3 protein: CASSLDGLAGADTQYF
V gene: TRBV5-1
D gene: TRBD2
clone size: -
J gene: TRBJ2-3

CDR3 DNA: TGTGCCAGCAGTGGACAGGGGTCTGGAAACACCATATATTTT
CDR3 protein: CASSGQGSGNTIYF
V gene: TRBV28
D gene: TRBD1
clone size: -
J gene: TRBJ1-3

CDR3 DNA: TGTGCCAGCAGTTACCAGGTATCCGAGCAGTACTTC
CDR3 protein: CASSYQVSEQYF
V gene: TRBV28
D gene: -
clone size: -
J gene: TRBJ2-7

CDR3 DNA: TGTGCCAGCAGTACAGGATACTATGGCTACACCTTC
CDR3 protein: CASSTGYYGYTF
V gene: TRBV12-3/TRBV12-4
D gene: -
clone size: -
J gene: TRBJ1-2

CDR3 DNA: TGTGCCAGCAGCGGGCGGGGGCCACCCGGACACAATGAGCAGTTCTTC
CDR3 protein: CASSGRGPPGHNEQFF
V gene: TRBV13
D gene: -
clone size: -
J gene: TRBJ2-1

CDR3 DNA: TGTGCCAGCAGCTCCATAAATTCCGGGACTTTCTCCTACGAGCAGTACTTC
CDR3 protein: CASSSINSGTFSYEQYF
V gene: TRBV5-4
D gene: -
clone size: -
J gene: TRBJ2-7

CDR3 DNA: TGTGCCAGCATTATAGGGGGGGCCACTGAAGCTTTCTTT
CDR3 protein: CASIIGGATEAFF
V gene: TRBV12-3/TRBV12-4
D gene: -
clone size: -
J gene: TRBJ1-1

CDR3 DNA: TGTGCCAGCAGATCGGGGCTAGCGGGAATATACGAGCAGTACTTC
CDR3 protein: CASRSGLAGIYEQYF
V gene: TRBV6-5
D gene: TRBD2
clone size: -
J gene: TRBJ2-7

CDR3 DNA: TGTGCCAGCAGCTTACCCATAGCGGGGCCTAGCACAGATACGCAGTATTTT
CDR3 protein: CASSLPIAGPSTDTQYF
V gene: TRBV7-2
D gene: TRBD2
clone size: -
J gene: TRBJ2-3

CDR3 DNA: TGTGCCAGCAGCTCCACAGGGATGACTGAAGCTTTCTTT
CDR3 protein: CASSSTGMTEAFF
V gene: TRBV5-4
D gene: -
clone size: -
J gene: TRBJ1-1

CDR3 DNA: TGTGCCAGCAGCCAAGGGACTAGCGGGAACTCAGATACGCAGTATTTT
CDR3 protein: CASSQGTSGNSDTQYF
V gene: TRBV27
D gene: TRBD2
clone size: -
J gene: TRBJ2-3

CDR3 DNA: TGTGCCAGCAGCCAATCCAGGGCCCCCCAAGAGACCCAGTACTTC
CDR3 protein: CASSQSRAPQETQYF
V gene: TRBV3-1/TRBV3-2
D gene: -
clone size: -
J gene: TRBJ2-5

CDR3 DNA: TGTGCCAGCAGCCACCAGACAGGGGTTGAGCAGTTCTTC
CDR3 protein: CASSHQTGVEQFF
V gene: TRBV3-1/TRBV3-2
D gene: TRBD1
clone size: -
J gene: TRBJ2-1